The 6 T cell receptor beta chains reported below all come from one sample, sequenced in a study of cytomegalovirus exposure and HLA in healthy donors. Amplification used 60 Vbeta primers and 13 Jbeta primers. Assay used: immunoSEQ multiplex PCR; TCRdb lists only in-frame clones, some missing. This table holds 110,000 or so clones, 82% found once. Sequenced: PBMCs. The receptors were gathered from a woman between 18 and 30 years old in good health and CMV-seronegative.

As concerns this clone: The identical CDR3 is also encoded by other nucleotide sequences in the sample. The chain joins TRBV2 to TRBJ1-1, with TRBD1 identical over 8 bases. Trimming took 6 bases from V and 0 from J; bases not matched to a gene: 3. The CDR3 contains 14 residues. The germline gives CDR1 SNHLY, CDR2 FYNNEI. CDR3 sequence reads: CASSVDRVNTEAFF. The DNA of the CDR3 is TGTGCCAGCAGCGTGGACAGGGTGAACACTGAAGCTTTCTTT.

The V call is TRBV5-1, the J call TRBJ2-7; TRBD2 is a possible D gene (6 bases). CDR1 is SGHRS and CDR2 is YFSETQ in the germline V gene. CDR3 length: 15 residues. V dropped 4 bases and J dropped 2 bases, with 16 bases sitting between them. Written as DNA, the CDR3 is TGCGCCAGCAGCCCACCGGGACTGGAAGCCTACGAGCAGTACTTC. It is translated as CASSPPGLEAYEQYF.

This clone was observed a few times. This sequence joins TRBV6-6 and TRBJ1-4, with D perhaps TRBD1 (5 bases). V was cut by 2 bases and J by 4 bases, with 11 bases left in between. Looked up from germline, CDR1 is MNHNY and CDR2 is SVGAGI (reference sequence). The CDR3 runs 15 residues. This chain's CDR3 is CASSYPPRDNEKLFF. In DNA, the CDR3 is TGTGCCAGCAGTTACCCGCCCAGGGATAATGAAAAACTGTTTTTT.

CDR3 residues: CASSLLGQAINNEQFF. DNA of the CDR3: TGTGCCAGCAGCTTATTGGGCCAGGCTATTAACAATGAGCAGTTCTTC. The chain joins TRBV7-9 to TRBJ2-1, with D hard to call. Germline-derived CDR1 and CDR2 are SEHNR and FQNEAQ (reference sequence). The V and J ends lost 2 bases and 5 bases respectively, with 16 bases between them. This CDR3 has 16 amino acids.

The chain links TRBV7-2 to TRBJ2-2, with 7 bases that match TRBD1. The V segment lost 5 bases and the J segment 4 bases; nucleotides outside the gene matches: 10. Germline V gene sequence: CDR1 SGHTA, CDR2 FQGNSA. The length of the CDR3 is 16 residues. In DNA form, the CDR3 reads TGTGCCAGCAGCACACCGAGGACAGGTGGCACCGGGGAGCTGTTTTTT. It encodes CASSTPRTGGTGELFF. The whole variable domain, remainder taken from reference TRBV7-2 and TRBJ2-2, is GAGVSQSPSNKVTEKGKDVELRCDPISGHTALYWYRQSLGQGLEFLIYFQGNSAPDKSGLPSDRFSAERTGGSVSTLTIQRTQQEDSAVYLCASSTPRTGGTGELFFGEGSRLTVL.

This rearrangement joins TRBV19 to TRBJ1-1, with D maybe TRBD1 (5 bases). Germline V gene data show CDR1 as LNHDA and CDR2 as SQIVND (reference sequence). The V gene lost 4 bases and the J gene lost 2 bases, with 11 bases spanning the gap. The CDR3 is made up of 14 amino acids. The CDR3 bases are TGTGCCAGTAGTAGCCTTCAGGGAAACACTGAAGCTTTCTTT. It yields the protein CASSSLQGNTEAFF.